This T cell receptor (beta chain) was recorded in a study of cytomegalovirus exposure and HLA in healthy donors. As for the study in general: In a previous analysis, 100 million to 140 million unique TCR beta sequences were found from approximately 180 million T cells. Overall study findings and caveats: Excluded were some V segments that proved indistinguishable, including TRBV6-2 and TRBV6-3.

CDR1 and CDR2 from the germline V gene are LNHDA and SQIVND (reference sequence). V shed 7 bases, J shed 7 bases, and the junction held 11 bases outside the gene matches. The CDR3 is 15 amino acids. In the case of this clone: The target antigen is unknown.

Primers: 60 Vbeta forward and 13 Jbeta reverse. Method: immunoSEQ multiplex PCR; TCRdb's copy keeps in-frame clones and lacks some. The sample lists about 240,000 clones; approximately 80% were seen once. The specimen sequenced was PBMCs. The rearrangement links TRBV19 to TRBJ1-2; 11 positions match TRBD1. This TCR was sampled from a woman in her sixties in good health and CMV-seropositive. CDR3 nucleotide sequence: TGTGCCAGTACCCCGGACAGGGGGCCGGTGGGTGGCTACACCTTC. It translates to CASTPDRGPVGGYTF.